The next 21 T cell receptor beta chains were all read from a single sample in a study of blood T cell repertoires in COVID-19. TCRdb keeps only in-frame clones here, not all; method: immunoSEQ multiplex PCR. The repertoire holds tens of thousands of clones, with approximately 80% as singletons. Sequenced sample: peripheral blood. All receptors come from a middle-aged man with active COVID-19.

This chain connects TRBV4-1 to TRBJ2-7; possible D gene TRBD2, 5 bases. V was trimmed by 3 bases and J by 6 bases, leaving 21 bases between them. Germline lookup yields CDR1 MGHRA and CDR2 YSYEKL. This CDR3 has 16 residues. Written as DNA, the CDR3 is TGCGCCAGCAGCCAGGAGGCCTCTTACAAATCCGGCGAGCAGTACTTC. Translation: CASSQEASYKSGEQYF.

On this clone itself: This sample also contains other DNA sequences that code for the same CDR3. The chain uses TRBV7-9 and TRBJ2-7; 7 bases match TRBD2. With 5 bases clipped from V and 2 bases from J, the junction kept 3 bases outside the gene matches. Germline values: CDR1 SEHNR, CDR2 FQNEAQ (reference sequence). The CDR3 runs 13 residues. The CDR3 sequence: CASSPGLPYEQYF. CDR3 DNA sequence: TGTGCCAGCAGCCCGGGACTACCCTACGAGCAGTACTTC.

This clone showed up just once. The chain couples TRBV24-1 to TRBJ1-5; D not certain. The V and J ends lost 5 bases and 4 bases respectively, with 8 bases between them. Per the germline V gene, CDR1 is KGHDR and CDR2 is SFDVKD. The CDR3 extends over 13 amino acids. The CDR3 region has the DNA TGTGCCACCAGTGGCGACACAAATCAGCCCCAGCATTTT. It encodes CATSGDTNQPQHF.

V is TRBV18 and J is TRBJ1-2; 10 nucleotides match TRBD1. Per the germline V gene, CDR1 is KGHSH and CDR2 is LQKENI. The V gene end was trimmed by 3 bases and the J gene end by 7 bases; junction bases not matched to a gene: 8. This CDR3 spans 15 amino acids. CDR3 amino acids: CASSPSRQGAGGYTF. In DNA form, the CDR3 reads TGTGCCAGCTCACCGTCTCGACAGGGGGCTGGTGGCTACACCTTC.

This clone appeared once. The chain uses TRBV28 and TRBJ2-7, with 11 bases that match TRBD2. Germline V gene sequence: CDR1 MDHEN, CDR2 SYDVKM. The CDR3 covers 15 residues. With V trimmed by 5 bases and J by 6 bases, 9 bases remained unmatched. The CDR3 reads CASSQQGLAGGEQYF. CDR3 DNA: TGTGCCAGCAGTCAACAGGGCCTAGCGGGAGGCGAGCAGTACTTC.

This chain connects TRBV5-4 to TRBJ2-1; 8 nucleotides match TRBD1. The CDR3 is 17 residues long. V gave up 3 bases and J gave up 3 bases; unmatched junction bases: 11. Germline CDR1 and CDR2: SGHNT and YYREEE (reference sequence). CDR3 amino acids: CASSSGTGGPYYNEQFF. The CDR3 region has the DNA TGTGCCAGCAGCTCCGGGACAGGCGGTCCCTACTACAATGAGCAGTTCTTC.

CDR3 sequence (DNA): TGCGCCAGCAGTGTGGGTAGGCGGGGAGAGGCTTTCTTT. Translated, it gives CASSVGRRGEAFF. V and J are TRBV10-2 and TRBJ1-1; no definite D call. V shed 4 bases and J shed 11 bases, with 17 bases lying between them. Germline V gene sequence: CDR1 WSHSY, CDR2 SAAADI. The length of the CDR3 is 13 residues.

The rearrangement uses TRBV9 and TRBJ2-1, with 10 bases matching TRBD2. The CDR3 consists of 18 residues. J gave up 7 bases and V 4 bases, and 17 bases lay outside the gene matches. In germline, CDR1 is SGDLS, CDR2 YYNGEE. In DNA, the CDR3 is TGTGCCAGCAGCCCTCGATCCCTAGCGGGAGACAGGTGGAATGAGCAGTTCTTC. This encodes CASSPRSLAGDRWNEQFF.

By share, this clone counts as medium-sized. The V gene is TRBV6-2 or TRBV6-3, the J gene TRBJ1-2; 8 bases match TRBD1. V lost 0 bases to trimming and J lost 4 bases; unmatched junction nucleotides: 7. Per germline, CDR1 MNHEY and CDR2 SVGEGT. The CDR3 sequence is 16 residues long. The CDR3 loop is CASSYSRQGRPYGYTF. CDR3 DNA sequence: TGTGCCAGCAGTTACTCCCGACAGGGGAGGCCCTATGGCTACACCTTC.

The chain links TRBV6-5 to TRBJ2-7, with unresolved D. The germline CDR1 and CDR2 sequences are MNHEY and SVGAGI. CDR3 size: 13 residues. The V end lost 8 bases, the J end lost 3 bases, and 14 bases lay between the germline ends. The CDR3 bases are TGTGCCAGCCTCCGCGCAGGAAACTACGAGCAGTACTTC. This translates into CASLRAGNYEQYF.

This chain links TRBV19 with TRBJ1-3; D ambiguous. Germline values: CDR1 LNHDA, CDR2 SQIVND (reference sequence). The CDR3 has 14 residues. V was cut by 4 bases and J by 0 bases, with 7 bases left in between. CDR3 in amino acids: CASSKLFSGNTIYF. For the CDR3, the DNA is TGTGCCAGTAGTAAACTTTTCTCTGGAAACACCATATATTTT. The full variable domain, rest sourced from reference TRBV19 and TRBJ1-3, is DGGITQSPKYLFRKEGQNVTLSCEQNLNHDAMYWYRQDPGQGLRLIYYSQIVNDFQKGDIAEGYSVSREKKESFPLTVTSAQKNPTAFYLCASSKLFSGNTIYFGEGSWLTVV.

The V and J genes are TRBV20-1 and TRBJ1-2; no firm D call. Trimming took off 3 bases at V and 4 bases at J, with 9 bases between the two ends. Germline V gives CDR1 DFQATT, CDR2 SNEGSKA (reference sequence). The CDR3 has 12 residues. The CDR3 nucleotides read TGCAGTGCTAGTAGCACAGCCTATGGCTACACCTTC. It is translated as CSASSTAYGYTF.

V usage is TRBV2 and J usage is TRBJ1-4; 9 bases are a match to TRBD1. CDR1 is SNHLY, CDR2 FYNNEI, per germline. The CDR3 totals 16 residues. V trimming: 7 bases; J trimming: 8 bases; junction bases outside the gene matches: 14. CDR3 sequence (DNA): TGTGCCAGCACCATCGGGGGGGGACAGGGCGGAGAAAAACTGTTTTTT. As protein: CASTIGGGQGGEKLFF.

The chain couples TRBV7-3 to TRBJ1-1, with D unresolved. The germline V and J ends were trimmed by 6 bases and 3 bases, with 14 bases remaining between them. Germline V CDR1 and CDR2: SGHTA, FQGTGA. The CDR3 spans 14 residues. Here the CDR3 DNA reads TGTGCCAGCAGTTTACTCGGGAGGGACACTGAAGCTTTCTTT. It translates to CASSLLGRDTEAFF. Based on the CDR3 plus reference TRBV7-3 and TRBJ1-1, the full variable domain is GAGVSQTPSNKVTEKGKYVELRCDPISGHTALYWYRQSLGQGPEFLIYFQGTGAADDSGLPNDRFFAVRPEGSVSTLKIQRTERGDSAVYLCASSLLGRDTEAFFGQGTRLTVV.

The chain has TRBV7-2 and TRBJ2-1, with D possibly matching TRBD1 (6 bases). Per germline, CDR1 SGHTA and CDR2 FQGNSA. Trimming stripped 0 bases from V and 4 bases from J, with 7 bases between. The CDR3 extends over 14 amino acids. The CDR3 loop reads CASSLAGAYNEQFF. Here the CDR3 DNA reads TGTGCCAGCAGCTTAGCGGGGGCTTACAATGAGCAGTTCTTC.

V is TRBV5-6 and J is TRBJ2-1, with 9 bases fitting TRBD1. The V gene end was trimmed by 3 bases and the J gene end by 0 bases; junction bases not matched to a gene: 4. Germline V gene sequence: CDR1 SGHDT, CDR2 YYEEEE. The CDR3 extends over 16 amino acids. CDR3 amino acids: CASSSQGAYSYNEQFF. CDR3 DNA: TGTGCCAGCAGCTCACAGGGGGCATACTCCTACAATGAGCAGTTCTTC.

This sequence joins TRBV7-2 and TRBJ2-1; possibly TRBD2 for D (6 bases). Looked up from germline, CDR1 is SGHTA and CDR2 is FQGNSA. Trimming removed 5 bases from V and 4 bases from J, with 21 bases in between. This CDR3 contains 17 residues. CDR3 sequence reads: CASSPHGGLSNYNEQFF. CDR3 sequence (DNA): TGTGCCAGCAGCCCCCATGGGGGACTTTCGAATTACAATGAGCAGTTCTTC.

This chain uses TRBV3-1 (or the pseudogene TRBV3-2) with TRBJ2-1; 8 bases are a match to TRBD2. The CDR3 is 16 residues long. The V segment lost 1 base and the J segment 4 bases; nucleotides outside the gene matches: 6. Germline CDR1 and CDR2: LGHDT and YNNKEL (reference sequence). The CDR3 DNA follows: TGTGCCAGCAGCCAAGGAACTAGCGGAGTTTACAATGAGCAGTTCTTC. It encodes CASSQGTSGVYNEQFF.

This sequence joins TRBV19 and TRBJ2-3; 10 bases are shared with TRBD2. V lost 7 bases and J lost 2; bases outside the gene matches: 6. The CDR3 has 15 amino acids. The V gene's germline CDR1 is LNHDA and CDR2 SQIVND (reference sequence). The CDR3: CASNRLAGFTDTQYF. The CDR3 DNA reads TGTGCCAGTAATCGACTAGCGGGTTTCACAGATACGCAGTATTTT.

The chain couples TRBV9 to TRBJ2-6, with D tentatively TRBD2 (6 bases). Deletions cut 4 bases from V and 3 bases from J, with 8 bases between. Germline values: CDR1 SGDLS, CDR2 YYNGEE. The CDR3 sequence is 14 residues long. The CDR3 protein is CASSWGGGANVLTF. Here the CDR3 DNA reads TGTGCCAGCAGCTGGGGAGGTGGGGCCAACGTCCTGACTTTC. Variable domain in full (rest from reference TRBV9 and TRBJ2-6): DSGVTQTPKHLITATGQRVTLRCSPRSGDLSVYWYQQSLDQGLQFLIQYYNGEERAKGNILERFSAQQFPDLHSELNLSSLELGDSALYFCASSWGGGANVLTFGAGSRLTVL.

This clone was observed a single time. The chain uses TRBV7-2 and TRBJ2-3, with a possible D match to TRBD2 (6 bases). Germline CDR1 is SGHTA and CDR2 is FQGNSA. V was clipped by 1 base and J by 2 bases, with 10 bases between them. The CDR3 extends over 15 amino acids. CDR3 amino acids: CASSLGSGYTDTQYF. In DNA form, the CDR3 reads TGTGCCAGCAGCTTAGGTAGCGGCTACACAGATACGCAGTATTTT.